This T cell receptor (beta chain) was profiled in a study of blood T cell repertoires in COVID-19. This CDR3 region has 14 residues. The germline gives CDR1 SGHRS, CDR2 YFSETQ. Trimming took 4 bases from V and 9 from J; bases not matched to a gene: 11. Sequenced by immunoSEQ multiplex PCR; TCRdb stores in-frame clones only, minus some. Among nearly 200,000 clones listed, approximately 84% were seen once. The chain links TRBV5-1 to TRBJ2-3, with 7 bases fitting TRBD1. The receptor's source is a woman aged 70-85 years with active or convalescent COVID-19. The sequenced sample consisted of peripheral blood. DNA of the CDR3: TGCGCCAGCAGCCCCGACCCTCAGACAGGGACGCAGTATTTT. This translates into CASSPDPQTGTQYF.